This T cell receptor (beta chain) was captured in a study of cytomegalovirus exposure and HLA in healthy donors. Germline V gives CDR1 SGHAT, CDR2 FQDESV (reference sequence). V shed 3 bases, J shed 6 bases, and the junction held 3 bases outside the gene matches. The CDR3 totals 15 residues. PCR used 60 Vbeta primers and 13 Jbeta primers. Data came from immunoSEQ multiplex PCR; TCRdb stores just in-frame clones and leaves some out. The sample consists of around 65,000 clones, roughly four fifths of them appearing once. This receptor was obtained from a woman between 25 and 40 years old in good health and CMV-seropositive. V is TRBV11-1 and J is TRBJ2-2, with TRBD2 matching over 11 bases. Source material: PBMCs. As DNA, the CDR3 is TGTGCCAGCAGCTTTTTACTAGCGGGAGCCGGGGAGCTGTTTTTT. It specifies CASSFLLAGAGELFF.